This record covers a single TCR beta chain. This specimen comes from a study of blood T cell repertoires in COVID-19. Study context: Sites in the United States, Italy and Spain provided acute and convalescent COVID-19 samples. The cDNA or gDNA used as material had been derived from T cells, B-cell-depleted T cells, or PBMCs.

Per the study methods: Nucleated cell counts were estimated from reference gene primer amplification. Profiling relied on immunoSEQ multiplex PCR, and the TCRdb table lists in-frame clones only, not all of them. V and J calls and clone size are given by that table; D and trimming were obtained from the DNA. Seen here are approximately 140,000 clones, about 88% observed once, and the top ten hold about 18%. The sequencing sample was made of peripheral blood. This receptor was obtained from an elderly woman with acute or convalescent COVID-19.

DNA of the CDR3: TGCAGCGTTGTAGCACAGGGTGGCACTGAAGCTTTCTTT. It specifies CSVVAQGGTEAFF. The chain combines TRBV29-1 with TRBJ1-1; a possible D gene is TRBD1 (6 bases). The CDR3 spans 13 residues. V lost 4 bases and J 4 bases, leaving 13 bases between the germline ends. CDR1 is SQVTM, CDR2 ANQGSEA, per germline.